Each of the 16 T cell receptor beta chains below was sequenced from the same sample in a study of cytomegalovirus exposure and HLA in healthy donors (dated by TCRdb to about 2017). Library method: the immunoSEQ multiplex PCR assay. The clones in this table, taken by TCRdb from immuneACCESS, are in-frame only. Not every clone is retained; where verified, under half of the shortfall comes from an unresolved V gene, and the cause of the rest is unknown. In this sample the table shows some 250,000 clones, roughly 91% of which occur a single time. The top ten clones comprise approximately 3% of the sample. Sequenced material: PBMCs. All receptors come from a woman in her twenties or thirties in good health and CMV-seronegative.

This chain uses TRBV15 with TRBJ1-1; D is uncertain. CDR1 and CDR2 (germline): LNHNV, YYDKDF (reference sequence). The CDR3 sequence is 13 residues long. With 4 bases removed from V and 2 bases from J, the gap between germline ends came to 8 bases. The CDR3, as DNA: TGTGCCACCAGCAAACAAACCAACACTGAAGCTTTCTTT. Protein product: CATSKQTNTEAFF. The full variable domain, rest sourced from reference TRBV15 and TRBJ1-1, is DAMVIQNPRYQVTQFGKPVTLSCSQTLNHNVMYWYQQKSSQAPKLLFHYYDKDFNNEADTPDNFQSRRPNTSFCFLDIRSPGLGDTAMYLCATSKQTNTEAFFGQGTRLTVV.

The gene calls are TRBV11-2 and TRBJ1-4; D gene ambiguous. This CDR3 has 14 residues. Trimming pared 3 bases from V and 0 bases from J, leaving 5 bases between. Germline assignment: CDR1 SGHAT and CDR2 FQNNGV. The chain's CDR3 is CASSFRATNEKLFF. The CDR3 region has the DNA TGTGCCAGCAGCTTCCGGGCAACTAATGAAAAACTGTTTTTT.

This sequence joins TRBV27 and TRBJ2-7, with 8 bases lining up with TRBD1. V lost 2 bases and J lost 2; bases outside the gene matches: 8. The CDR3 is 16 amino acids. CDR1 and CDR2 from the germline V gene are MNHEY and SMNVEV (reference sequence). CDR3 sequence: CASSLRTGYGTYEQYF. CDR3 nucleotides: TGTGCCAGCAGTTTACGGACAGGGTACGGAACCTACGAGCAGTACTTC.

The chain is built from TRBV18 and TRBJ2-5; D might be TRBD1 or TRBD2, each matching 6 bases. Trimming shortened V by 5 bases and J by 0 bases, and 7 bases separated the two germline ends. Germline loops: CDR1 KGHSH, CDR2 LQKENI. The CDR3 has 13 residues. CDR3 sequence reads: CASSRGDQETQYF. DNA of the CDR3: TGTGCCAGCTCAAGGGGGGACCAAGAGACCCAGTACTTC. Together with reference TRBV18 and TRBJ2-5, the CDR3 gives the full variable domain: NAGVMQNPRHLVRRRGQEARLRCSPMKGHSHVYWYRQLPEEGLKFMVYLQKENIIDESGMPKERFSAEFPKEGPSILRIQQVVRGDSAAYFCASSRGDQETQYFGPGTRLLVL.

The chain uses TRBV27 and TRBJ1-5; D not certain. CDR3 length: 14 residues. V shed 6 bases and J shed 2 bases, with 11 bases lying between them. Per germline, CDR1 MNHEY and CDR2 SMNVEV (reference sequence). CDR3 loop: CASSGSGGNQPQHF. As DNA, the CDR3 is TGTGCCAGCAGCGGGTCAGGCGGCAATCAGCCCCAGCATTTT.

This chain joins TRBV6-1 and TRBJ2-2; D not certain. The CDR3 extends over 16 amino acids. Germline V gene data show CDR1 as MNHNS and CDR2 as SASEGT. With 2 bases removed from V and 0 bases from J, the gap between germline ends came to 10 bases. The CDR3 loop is CASSERVGANTGELFF. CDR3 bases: TGTGCCAGCAGTGAAAGGGTGGGTGCGAACACCGGGGAGCTGTTTTTT.

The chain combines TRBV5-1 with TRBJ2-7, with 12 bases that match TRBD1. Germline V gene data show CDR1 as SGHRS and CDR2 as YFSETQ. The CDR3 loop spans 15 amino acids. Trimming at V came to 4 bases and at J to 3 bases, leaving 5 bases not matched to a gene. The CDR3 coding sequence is TGCGCCAGCAGCGACGGGACAGGGGGCGGCTACGAGCAGTACTTC. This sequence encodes CASSDGTGGGYEQYF.

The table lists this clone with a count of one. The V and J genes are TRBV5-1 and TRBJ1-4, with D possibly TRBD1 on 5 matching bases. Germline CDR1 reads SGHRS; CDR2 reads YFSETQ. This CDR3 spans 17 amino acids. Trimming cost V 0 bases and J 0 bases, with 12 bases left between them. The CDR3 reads CASSLVGGYTTNEKLFF. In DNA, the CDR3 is TGCGCCAGCAGCTTGGTCGGGGGATACACAACTAATGAAAAACTGTTTTTT.

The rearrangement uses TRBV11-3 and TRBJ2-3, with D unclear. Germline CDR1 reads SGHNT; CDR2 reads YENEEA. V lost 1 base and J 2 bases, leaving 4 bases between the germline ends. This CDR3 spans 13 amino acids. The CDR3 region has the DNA TGTGCCAGCAGCTTAGTCGACACAGATACGCAGTATTTT. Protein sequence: CASSLVDTDTQYF.

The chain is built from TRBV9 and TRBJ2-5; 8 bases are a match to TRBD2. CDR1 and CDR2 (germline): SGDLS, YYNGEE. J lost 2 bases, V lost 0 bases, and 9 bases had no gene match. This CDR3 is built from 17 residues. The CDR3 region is CASSVEGLAGLQETQYF. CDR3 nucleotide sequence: TGTGCCAGCAGCGTAGAGGGTCTAGCGGGCCTGCAAGAGACCCAGTACTTC.

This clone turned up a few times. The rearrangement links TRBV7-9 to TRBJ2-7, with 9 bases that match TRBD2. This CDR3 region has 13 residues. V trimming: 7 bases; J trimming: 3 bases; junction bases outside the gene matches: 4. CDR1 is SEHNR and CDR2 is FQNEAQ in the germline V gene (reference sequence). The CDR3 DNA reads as TGTGCCAGCACCCAGACTAGCGGCTACGAGCAGTACTTC. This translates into CASTQTSGYEQYF.

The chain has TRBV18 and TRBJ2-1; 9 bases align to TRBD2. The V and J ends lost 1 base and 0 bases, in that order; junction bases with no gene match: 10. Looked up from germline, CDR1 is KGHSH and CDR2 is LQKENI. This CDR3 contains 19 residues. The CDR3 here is CASSPRGASGKSSYNEQFF. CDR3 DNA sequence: TGTGCCAGCTCACCACGGGGGGCTAGCGGGAAGAGCTCCTACAATGAGCAGTTCTTC.

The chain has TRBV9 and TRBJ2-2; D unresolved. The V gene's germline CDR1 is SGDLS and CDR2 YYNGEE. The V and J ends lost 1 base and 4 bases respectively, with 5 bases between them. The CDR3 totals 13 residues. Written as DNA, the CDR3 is TGTGCCAGCAGCGTACGAAGCACCGGGGAGCTGTTTTTT. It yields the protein CASSVRSTGELFF.

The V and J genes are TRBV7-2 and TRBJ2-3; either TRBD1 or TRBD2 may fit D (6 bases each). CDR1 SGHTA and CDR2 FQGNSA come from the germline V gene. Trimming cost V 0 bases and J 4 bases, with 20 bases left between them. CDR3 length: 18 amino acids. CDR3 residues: CASSLARAKRGPSDTQYF. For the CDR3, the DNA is TGTGCCAGCAGCTTAGCGCGGGCCAAACGGGGGCCGTCAGATACGCAGTATTTT.

Here the CDR3 reads CASSFSGTTWPQHF. CDR3 coding DNA: TGTGCCAGCAGCTTCTCCGGGACAACCTGGCCCCAGCATTTT. The rearrangement links TRBV5-6 to TRBJ1-5; tentatively, D is TRBD1 (6 bases). The CDR3 has 14 residues. Trimming cost V 2 bases and J 9 bases, with 15 bases left between them. Looked up from germline, CDR1 is SGHDT and CDR2 is YYEEEE.

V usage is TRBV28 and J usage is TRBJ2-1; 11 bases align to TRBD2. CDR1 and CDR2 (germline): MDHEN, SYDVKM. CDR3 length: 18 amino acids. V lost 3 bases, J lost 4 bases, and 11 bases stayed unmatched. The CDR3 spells CASSFQSGGLADYNEQFF. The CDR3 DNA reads TGTGCCAGCAGTTTTCAGTCTGGGGGACTAGCGGATTACAATGAGCAGTTCTTC.